The T cell receptor beta chain under discussion was sequenced for a study of blood T cell repertoires in COVID-19. CDR3 size: 14 residues. The V and J ends lost 2 bases and 7 bases, in that order; junction bases with no gene match: 5. In germline, CDR1 is KGHSH, CDR2 LQKENI. The table came from immunoSEQ multiplex PCR; TCRdb's copy has only in-frame clones and leaves some out. The sample has 110,000 to 150,000 clones, around 77% seen once. This receptor was taken from a man aged 45-65 years with active or convalescent COVID-19. The material sequenced was peripheral blood. The chain combines TRBV18 with TRBJ1-1; 9 bases are a match to TRBD1. CDR3 in DNA: TGTGCCAGCTCACCAACAGGGGGCGGAAGTGAAGCTTTCTTT. It codes for CASSPTGGGSEAFF.